This T cell receptor (beta chain) comes out of a study of blood T cell repertoires in COVID-19. The ends lost 4 bases at V and 1 base at J; junction bases unmatched: 6. The germline V gene encodes CDR1 SNHLY and CDR2 FYNNEI. The CDR3 loop spans 15 amino acids. Sequencing was performed with immunoSEQ multiplex PCR; in TCRdb, only in-frame clones are kept and a portion is missing. Of over 150,000 clones in the sample, 65% to 85% were seen once. The TCR originated in a woman older than 75 with acute or convalescent COVID-19. The V gene is TRBV2, the J gene TRBJ2-5; TRBD1 agrees at 7 bases. Sequencing used peripheral blood. CDR3 nucleotides: TGTGCCAGCAGTGGAGGGGGCCCGACCCAAGAGACCCAGTACTTC. This codes for CASSGGGPTQETQYF.